This T cell receptor beta chain appears in the sequencing data of a study of shared clonotypes between healthy human individuals. General study findings and limits: Sharing across several donors was seen in 4% to 6.5% of naive CD4 clonotypes.

From CD4+ cells came CD45RA+ naive and CD45RA-negative memory subsets. On this clone itself: As yet, its antigen is unknown.

Produced via immunoSEQ multiplex PCR; TCRdb's table is partial and in-frame only. The table includes over 1.5 million clones, 95% to 99% detected once. CDR3 size: 15 residues. Germline-derived CDR1 and CDR2 are KGHSH and LQKENI. Trimming took off 6 bases at V and 0 bases at J, with 14 bases between the two ends. The receptor comes from a man aged 25-45 years in good health. The chain is built from TRBV18 and TRBJ2-5, with TRBD2 as a possible D gene (5 bases). The sample consisted of naive CD4+ T cells sorted from blood. Subset described: CD45RA+ positively selected. CDR3 bases: TGTGCCAGCTCCCTCTGGGGAGAGAACCAAGAGACCCAGTACTTC. Protein sequence: CASSLWGENQETQYF.